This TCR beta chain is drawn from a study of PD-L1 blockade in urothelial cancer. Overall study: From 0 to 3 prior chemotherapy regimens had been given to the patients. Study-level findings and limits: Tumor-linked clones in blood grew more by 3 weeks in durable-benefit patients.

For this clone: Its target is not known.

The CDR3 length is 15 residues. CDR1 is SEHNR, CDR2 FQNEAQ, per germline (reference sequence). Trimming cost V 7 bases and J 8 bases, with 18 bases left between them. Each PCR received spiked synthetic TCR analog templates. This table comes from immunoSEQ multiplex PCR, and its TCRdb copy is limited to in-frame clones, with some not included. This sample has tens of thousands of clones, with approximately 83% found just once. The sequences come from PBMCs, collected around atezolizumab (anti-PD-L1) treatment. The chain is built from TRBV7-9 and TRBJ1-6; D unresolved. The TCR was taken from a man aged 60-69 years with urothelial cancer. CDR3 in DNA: TGTGCCAGCACCCTGGGTCCGGAGTCTGATTCACCCCTCCACTTT. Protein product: CASTLGPESDSPLHF.